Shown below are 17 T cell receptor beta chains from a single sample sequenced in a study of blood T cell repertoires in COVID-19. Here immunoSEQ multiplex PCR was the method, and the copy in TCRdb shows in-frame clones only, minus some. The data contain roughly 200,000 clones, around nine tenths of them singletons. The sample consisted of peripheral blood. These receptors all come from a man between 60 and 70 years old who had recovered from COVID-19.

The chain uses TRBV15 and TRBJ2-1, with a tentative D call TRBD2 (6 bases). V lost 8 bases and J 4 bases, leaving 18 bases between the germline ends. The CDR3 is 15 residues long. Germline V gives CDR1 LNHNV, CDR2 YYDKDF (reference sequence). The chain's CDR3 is CATRTLADKYNEQFF. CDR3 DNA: TGTGCCACCCGGACCTTAGCGGACAAATACAATGAGCAGTTCTTC.

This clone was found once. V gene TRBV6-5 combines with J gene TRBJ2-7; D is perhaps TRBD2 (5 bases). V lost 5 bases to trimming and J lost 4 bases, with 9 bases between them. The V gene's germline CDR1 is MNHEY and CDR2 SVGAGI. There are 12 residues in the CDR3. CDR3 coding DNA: TGTGCCAGCAGTCCCGGCGGGTACGAGCAGTACTTC. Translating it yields CASSPGGYEQYF.

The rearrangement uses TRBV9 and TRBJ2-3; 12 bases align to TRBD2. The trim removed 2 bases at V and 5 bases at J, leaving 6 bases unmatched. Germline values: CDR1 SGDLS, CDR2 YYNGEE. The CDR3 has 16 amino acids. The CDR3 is CASSVLTSGRGDTQYF. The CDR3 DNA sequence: TGTGCCAGCAGCGTTTTGACTAGCGGGAGAGGAGATACGCAGTATTTT.

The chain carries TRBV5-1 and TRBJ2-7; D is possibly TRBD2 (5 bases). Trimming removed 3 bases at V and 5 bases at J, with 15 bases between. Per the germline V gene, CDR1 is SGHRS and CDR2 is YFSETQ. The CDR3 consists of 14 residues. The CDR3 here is CASSSRTGSDEQYF. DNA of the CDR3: TGCGCCAGCAGCTCCCGGACGGGATCCGACGAGCAGTACTTC.

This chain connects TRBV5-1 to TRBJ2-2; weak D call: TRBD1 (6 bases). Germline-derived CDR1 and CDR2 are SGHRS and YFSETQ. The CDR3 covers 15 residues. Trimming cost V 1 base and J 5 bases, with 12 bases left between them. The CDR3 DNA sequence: TGCGCCAGCAGCTTGAGGCAGGGGTCGACCGGGGAGCTGTTTTTT. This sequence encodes CASSLRQGSTGELFF.

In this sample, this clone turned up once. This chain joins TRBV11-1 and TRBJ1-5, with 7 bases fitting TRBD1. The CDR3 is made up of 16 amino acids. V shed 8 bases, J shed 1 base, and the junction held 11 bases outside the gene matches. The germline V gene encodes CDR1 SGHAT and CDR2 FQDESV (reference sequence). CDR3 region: CASLRQGDQSNQPQHF. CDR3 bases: TGTGCCAGCTTGAGACAGGGAGATCAAAGCAATCAGCCCCAGCATTTT. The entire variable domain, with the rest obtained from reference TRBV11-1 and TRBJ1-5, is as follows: EAEVAQSPRYKITEKSQAVAFWCDPISGHATLYWYRQILGQGPELLVQFQDESVVDDSQLPKDRFSAERLKGVDSTLKIQPAELGDSAMYLCASLRQGDQSNQPQHFGDGTRLSIL.

The CDR3 nucleotides read TGTGCCAGCAGAGACAGCGTAGGGAATTCACCCCTCCACTTT. Its translation is CASRDSVGNSPLHF. The rearrangement links TRBV28 to TRBJ1-6, with a possible D match to TRBD1 (5 bases). Germline lookup yields CDR1 MDHEN and CDR2 SYDVKM. Trimming took 6 bases from V and 7 from J, leaving 13 bases between them. The CDR3 extends over 14 amino acids.

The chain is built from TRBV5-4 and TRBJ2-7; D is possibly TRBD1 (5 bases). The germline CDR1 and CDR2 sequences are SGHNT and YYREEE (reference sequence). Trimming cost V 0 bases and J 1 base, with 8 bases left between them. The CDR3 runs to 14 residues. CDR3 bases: TGTGCCAGCAGCTTGGGGACAAGATCCTACGAGCAGTACTTC. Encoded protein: CASSLGTRSYEQYF.

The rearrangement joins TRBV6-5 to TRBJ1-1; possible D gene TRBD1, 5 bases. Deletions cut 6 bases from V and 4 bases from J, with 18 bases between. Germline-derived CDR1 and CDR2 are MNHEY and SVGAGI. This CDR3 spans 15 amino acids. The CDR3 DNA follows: TGTGCCAGCAGCAACGGGGGGGTTCGGGGCACTGAAGCTTTCTTT. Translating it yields CASSNGGVRGTEAFF.

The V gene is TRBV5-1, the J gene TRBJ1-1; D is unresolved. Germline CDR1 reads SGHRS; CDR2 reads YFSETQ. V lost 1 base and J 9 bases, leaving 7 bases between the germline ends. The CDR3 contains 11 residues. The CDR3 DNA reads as TGCGCCAGCAGCTTGTCTGGGCAAGCTTTCTTT. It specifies CASSLSGQAFF.

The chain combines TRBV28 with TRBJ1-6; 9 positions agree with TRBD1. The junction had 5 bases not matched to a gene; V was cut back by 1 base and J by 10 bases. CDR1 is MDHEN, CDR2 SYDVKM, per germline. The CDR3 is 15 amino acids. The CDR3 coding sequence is TGTGCCAGCAGTTTATTTGGGACAGGGTCCTCACCCCTCCACTTT. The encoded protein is CASSLFGTGSSPLHF.

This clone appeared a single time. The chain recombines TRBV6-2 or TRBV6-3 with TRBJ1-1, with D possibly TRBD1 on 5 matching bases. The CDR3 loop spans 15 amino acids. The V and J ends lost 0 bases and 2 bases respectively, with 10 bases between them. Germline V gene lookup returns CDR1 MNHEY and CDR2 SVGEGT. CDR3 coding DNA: TGTGCCAGCAGTTACTCGATTCAGGGTAACACTGAAGCTTTCTTT. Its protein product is CASSYSIQGNTEAFF.

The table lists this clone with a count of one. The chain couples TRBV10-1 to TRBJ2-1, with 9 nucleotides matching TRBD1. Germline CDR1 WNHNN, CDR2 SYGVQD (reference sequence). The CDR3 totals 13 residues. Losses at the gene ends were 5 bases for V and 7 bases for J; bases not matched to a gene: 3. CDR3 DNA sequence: TGCGCCAGCAGTCCCGGACAGGGGAATGAGCAGTTCTTC. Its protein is CASSPGQGNEQFF.

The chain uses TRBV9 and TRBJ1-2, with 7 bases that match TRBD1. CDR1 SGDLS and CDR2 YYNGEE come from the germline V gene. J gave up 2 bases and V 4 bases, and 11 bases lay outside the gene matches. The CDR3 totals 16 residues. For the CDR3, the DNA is TGTGCCAGCAGCCCCCATAGGGGGCCACCAAACTATGGCTACACCTTC. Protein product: CASSPHRGPPNYGYTF.

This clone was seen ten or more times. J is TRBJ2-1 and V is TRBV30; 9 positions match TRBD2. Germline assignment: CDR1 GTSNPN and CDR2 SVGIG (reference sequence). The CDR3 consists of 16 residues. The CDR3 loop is CASTGPSGGLYNEQFF. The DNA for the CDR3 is TGTGCTTCAACTGGCCCCAGCGGGGGGCTCTACAATGAGCAGTTCTTC.

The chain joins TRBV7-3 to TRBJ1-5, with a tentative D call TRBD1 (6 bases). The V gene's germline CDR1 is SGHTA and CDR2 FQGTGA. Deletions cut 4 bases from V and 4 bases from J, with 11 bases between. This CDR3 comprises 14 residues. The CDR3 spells CASSSPGQNQPQHF. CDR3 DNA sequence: TGTGCCAGCAGCTCCCCGGGACAAAATCAGCCCCAGCATTTT. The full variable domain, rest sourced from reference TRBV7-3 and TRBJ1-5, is GAGVSQTPSNKVTEKGKYVELRCDPISGHTALYWYRQSLGQGPEFLIYFQGTGAADDSGLPNDRFFAVRPEGSVSTLKIQRTERGDSAVYLCASSSPGQNQPQHFGDGTRLSIL.

CDR3 coding DNA: TGTGCCAGCAGACGACAGAGCAATCAGCCCCAGCATTTT. Translating gives CASRRQSNQPQHF. The V call is TRBV7-2, the J call TRBJ1-5; tentatively, D is TRBD1 (5 bases). V lost 6 bases to trimming and J lost 1 base, with 7 bases between them. Germline CDR1 and CDR2: SGHTA and FQGNSA. CDR3 length equals 13 residues.